This T cell receptor (beta chain) derives from a study of T cells in Graves' hyperthyroidism and ophthalmopathy (dated 2019 in TCRdb). Notes on the research overall: Peripheral blood samples were taken at the time of initial diagnosis, prior to any treatment. TCR V-J signatures able to tell the groups apart were searched for in a discovery cohort of around 95 patients, of whom roughly 42 had Graves' ophthalmopathy and 55 to 65 had stable Graves' hyperthyroidism. Prospective prediction of ophthalmopathy was tested in an independent validation cohort of 18 to 20 hyperthyroidism patients and 15 to 17 patients who later progressed to ophthalmopathy. The 100 discovery patients were divided at random into training and test sets in a 7:3 ratio. In about 6 Graves' hyperthyroidism patients, the study also compared T-cell repertoires from thyroid tissue with T-cell repertoires from blood. After blood sampling, hyperthyroidism patients were treated with methimazole at a starting dose of 30 mg daily, and ophthalmopathy patients were treated with high-dose intravenous methylprednisolone. According to the paper, TCR Vbeta CDR3 sequencing was carried out on about 140 peripheral blood samples, which came from fewer than 50 ophthalmopathy, about 75 hyperthyroidism and approximately 17 progressor patients. What the study reported, not specific to this receptor: No statistical method was used to set the sample size in advance, and investigators knew the group allocation. Most expanded thyroid clonotypes (frequency above 0.001) were also found in blood, which suggests that blood repertoires may mirror thyroid immune responses. In validation, progression to ophthalmopathy was predicted by the model with 70.59% sensitivity and roughly 76% specificity, a median of approximately 6.5 months before onset. In cross-validation, a model built on a 13 V-J signature told ophthalmopathy apart from stable hyperthyroidism with under 90% sensitivity and about 81% specificity, and in testing the same model reached 80%/75%.

There are 12 amino acids in the CDR3, from cysteine to phenylalanine inclusive. Only the CDR3 part of the read is kept: 36 bases, read in frame from the first base. Sequences SNHLY (CDR1) and FYNNEI (CDR2) are obtained from the germline V gene. V is pared back by 8 bases and J by 2 bases, with 8 bases lying between the germline termini. This clonotype was seen at least ten times. Its antigen remains unidentified. No base quality information exists; no much larger clone differs at one position. Ophthalmopathy patients had moderately to severely active disease, with a Clinical Activity Score of 3 or more, a NOSPECS grade of 4 or more, and a disease duration of less than 3 months. Any patient with an uncontrolled infection, another autoimmune disease, pregnancy or lactation was excluded. Diagnoses were based on clinical symptoms, serum thyroxine and TRAb, thyroid ultrasound and orbital computed tomography. PBMCs were separated from over 9 ml of fresh peripheral blood using Ficoll-Paque density gradient centrifugation. Total RNA was extracted with Trizol reagent, and quality was checked on an Agilent 2100 Bioanalyzer.

The TCR beta CDR3 regions were amplified from RNA transcripts. For the first round of RT-PCR on the TCR CDR3, the HTBI primer set was used together with the Qiagen OneStep RT-PCR kit. Libraries were constructed in a second round of multiplex PCR, after which size selection and purification were performed. Libraries were sequenced paired-end with 100 bp reads on an Illumina HiSeq2000. From the authors' description of their analysis: SOAPnuke was used to process the raw data, removing reads that contained adapters or uncalled bases, had a mean Phred below 15, or lacked an exact match to the constant primer or identifier. COPE v1.2.5 was used to merge high-quality paired reads, and clonotypes were defined as unique nucleotide sequences. MiTCR v1.1 was used to align the clonotypes against IMGT TRBV, TRBD and TRBJ reference segments. The analysis was restricted to V-J combinations with a frequency above 0.0001, which together covered just over 99% of the repertoires. A TCS score was defined as the ratio between F50 (clonal expansion) and ExV (chaos), using BLOSUM62-based TCRdist between CDR3 peptides within each V-J. Welch's t-statistics and random forest reduced 500 to 550 V-J features to fewer than 15, which were used in a naive Bayes classifier (R e1071). TCRdb reprocessing: public reads trimmed at Q25 with fastp, clones called with MiXCR, in-frame beta chains kept. Here each entry gathers all rows of one CDR3 protein and keeps the most common genes and DNA. In this record, the V and J calls reflect TCRdb's handling and not the investigators' own analysis. The sample table lists 300,000 to 500,000 distinct CDR3 sequences, more than 13% of them with a count of one. 25% to 30% of the sample rests with the top ten.

Sequencing was performed on blood. The rearrangement combines TRBV2 with TRBJ2-3; the D gene cannot be resolved reliably. This receptor was taken from a man over 45 with Graves' ophthalmopathy. Here is the DNA: TGTGCCAGCGGGCAGATCACAGATACGCAGTATTTT. Translation gives CASGQITDTQYF.